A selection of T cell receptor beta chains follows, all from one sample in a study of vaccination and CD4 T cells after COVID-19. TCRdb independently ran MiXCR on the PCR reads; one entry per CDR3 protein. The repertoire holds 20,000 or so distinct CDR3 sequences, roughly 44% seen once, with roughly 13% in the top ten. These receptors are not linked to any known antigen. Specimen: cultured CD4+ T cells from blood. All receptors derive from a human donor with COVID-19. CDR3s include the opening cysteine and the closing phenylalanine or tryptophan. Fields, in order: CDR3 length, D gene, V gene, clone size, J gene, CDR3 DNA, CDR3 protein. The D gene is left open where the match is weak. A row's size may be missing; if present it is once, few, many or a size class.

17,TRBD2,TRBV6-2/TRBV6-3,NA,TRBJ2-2,TGTGCCAGCAGTTTGCGAGGTAGCGGGGCGAACACCGGGGAGCTGTTTTTT,CASSLRGSGANTGELFF
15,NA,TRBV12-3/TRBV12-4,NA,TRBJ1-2,TGTGCCAGCAGTTTAGCAGATGGAAGAAACTATGGCTACACCTTC,CASSLADGRNYGYTF
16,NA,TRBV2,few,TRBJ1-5,TGTGCCAGCAGTGGAGGAGGCCGGTATAGCAATCAGCCCCAGCATTTT,CASSGGGRYSNQPQHF
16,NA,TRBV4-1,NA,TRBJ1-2,TGCGCCAGCAGCCAAGTAACAGGGCAGCCCAACTATGGCTACACCTTC,CASSQVTGQPNYGYTF
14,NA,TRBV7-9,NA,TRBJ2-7,TGTGCCAGCAGCTTGGTATTCGGGAATAACGAGCAGTACTTC,CASSLVFGNNEQYF
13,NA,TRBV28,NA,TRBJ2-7,TGTGCCAGCAGTTCGGCCTGGAACCCCGAGCAGTACTTC,CASSSAWNPEQYF
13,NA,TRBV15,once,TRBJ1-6,TGTGCCACCAGCAGAGATGTAGAGTCACCCCTCCACTTT,CATSRDVESPLHF
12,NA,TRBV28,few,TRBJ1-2,TGTGCCAGCAGTATAAGGCGCTATGGCTACACCTTC,CASSIRRYGYTF
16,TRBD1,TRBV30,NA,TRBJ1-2,TGTGCCTGGAGTGTCCTTCAGGGGGCGCTGAGGGTTGGCTACACCTTC,CAWSVLQGALRVGYTF
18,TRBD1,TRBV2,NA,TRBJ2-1,TGTGCCAGCAGTCCCAGTCGGGCGCAAGGGACAGAAAGCAATGAGCAGTTCTTC,CASSPSRAQGTESNEQFF
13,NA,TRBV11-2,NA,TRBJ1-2,TGTGCCAGCAGCTTACGGACTAACTATGGCTACACCTTC,CASSLRTNYGYTF
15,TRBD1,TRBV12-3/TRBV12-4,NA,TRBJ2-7,TGTGCCAGCAGTCCCTCCGGGACAGTCTCCTACGAGCAGTACTTC,CASSPSGTVSYEQYF
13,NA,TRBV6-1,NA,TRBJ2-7,TGTGCCAGCAGCGCCGGGAGTCGGTACGAGCAGTACTTC,CASSAGSRYEQYF
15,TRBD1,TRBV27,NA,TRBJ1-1,TGTGCCAGCAGTAGAGGACAGGTAGTCAGCACTGAAGCTTTCTTT,CASSRGQVVSTEAFF
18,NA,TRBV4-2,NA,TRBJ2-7,TGTGCCAGCAGCCAAGATCTGTTTAATCTTGGGGGTACCTACGAGCAGTACTTC,CASSQDLFNLGGTYEQYF
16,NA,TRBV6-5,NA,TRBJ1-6,TGTGCCGGCAATTACAGGCCCTCACTGGGTAATTCACCCCTCCACTTT,CAGNYRPSLGNSPLHF
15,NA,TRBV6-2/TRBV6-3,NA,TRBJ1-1,TGTGCCAGCAGTTACGGCCGGGGCTTGAACACTGAAGCTTTCTTT,CASSYGRGLNTEAFF
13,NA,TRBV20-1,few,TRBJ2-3,TGCAGTGCCGACAGGAGATACACAGATACGCAGTATTTT,CSADRRYTDTQYF
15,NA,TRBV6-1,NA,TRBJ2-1,TGTGCCAGCAGGGACAGATCGCGCTCCTACAATGAGCAGTTCTTC,CASRDRSRSYNEQFF
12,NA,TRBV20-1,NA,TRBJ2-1,TGCAGTGCAGGACTGGGGAAAGATGAGCAGTTCTTC,CSAGLGKDEQFF
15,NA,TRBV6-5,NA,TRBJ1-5,TGTGCCAGCAGTTACGACCGGACAGTTAATCAGCCCCAGCATTTT,CASSYDRTVNQPQHF
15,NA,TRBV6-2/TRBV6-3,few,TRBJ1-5,TGTGCCAGCAACCCCGCCGGGAGTAGGACGCAGCCCCAGCATTTT,CASNPAGSRTQPQHF
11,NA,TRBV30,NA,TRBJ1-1,TGTGCCTGGAGTAATCGGGATGAAGCTTTCTTT,CAWSNRDEAFF
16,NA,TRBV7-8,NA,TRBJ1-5,TGTGCCAGCAGCCCAAGTGGTCCCAATAGCAATCAGCCCCAGCATTTT,CASSPSGPNSNQPQHF
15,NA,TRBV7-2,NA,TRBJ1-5,TGTGCCAGCAGCCCCCCGGGGGGGGGAGATCAGCCCCAGCATTTT,CASSPPGGGDQPQHF
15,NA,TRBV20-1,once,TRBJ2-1,TGCAGTGCTATACCCCCTAGTCTGGGCGCAAATGAGCAGTTCTTC,CSAIPPSLGANEQFF
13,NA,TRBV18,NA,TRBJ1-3,TGTGCCAGCCAAGTGAGTCCTGGAAACACCATATATTTT,CASQVSPGNTIYF
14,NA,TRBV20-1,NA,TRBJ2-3,TGCAGTGCTAGAGATTCGGGCAGCACAGATACGCAGTATTTT,CSARDSGSTDTQYF
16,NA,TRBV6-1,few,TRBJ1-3,TGTGCCAGCAGACAACCCGGGTCGATCTCTGGAAACACCATATATTTT,CASRQPGSISGNTIYF
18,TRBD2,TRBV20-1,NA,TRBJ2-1,TGCACAATCTCAGGTGGACTAGCGGGGGGCCCGCCTAGCAATGAGCAGTTCTTC,CTISGGLAGGPPSNEQFF
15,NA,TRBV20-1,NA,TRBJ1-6,TGCAGTGCTAGAGATACCCCAGGGACGAATTCACCCCTCCACTTT,CSARDTPGTNSPLHF
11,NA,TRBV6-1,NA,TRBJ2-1,TGTGCCAGCAGGGGGATTCGGGAGCAGTTCTTC,CASRGIREQFF
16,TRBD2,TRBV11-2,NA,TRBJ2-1,TGTGCCAGCAGCCACAGTAGGGCTAGCGGGGGTTATGAGCAGTTCTTC,CASSHSRASGGYEQFF